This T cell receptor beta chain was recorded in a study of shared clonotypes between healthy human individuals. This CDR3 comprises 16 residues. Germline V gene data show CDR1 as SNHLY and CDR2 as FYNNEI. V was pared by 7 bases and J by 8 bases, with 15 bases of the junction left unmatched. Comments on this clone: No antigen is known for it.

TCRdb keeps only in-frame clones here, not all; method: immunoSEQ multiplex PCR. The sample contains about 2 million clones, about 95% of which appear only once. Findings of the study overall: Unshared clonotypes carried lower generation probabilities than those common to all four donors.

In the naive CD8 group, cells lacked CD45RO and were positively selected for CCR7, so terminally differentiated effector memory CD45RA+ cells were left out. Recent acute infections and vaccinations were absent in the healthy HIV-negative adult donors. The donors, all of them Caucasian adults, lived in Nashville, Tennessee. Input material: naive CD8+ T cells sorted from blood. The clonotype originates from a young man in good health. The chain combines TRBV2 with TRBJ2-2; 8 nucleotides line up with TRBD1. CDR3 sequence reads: CASNLKGQGLSGELFF. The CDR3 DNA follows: TGTGCCAGCAACCTTAAAGGACAGGGTTTATCTGGGGAGCTGTTTTTT.